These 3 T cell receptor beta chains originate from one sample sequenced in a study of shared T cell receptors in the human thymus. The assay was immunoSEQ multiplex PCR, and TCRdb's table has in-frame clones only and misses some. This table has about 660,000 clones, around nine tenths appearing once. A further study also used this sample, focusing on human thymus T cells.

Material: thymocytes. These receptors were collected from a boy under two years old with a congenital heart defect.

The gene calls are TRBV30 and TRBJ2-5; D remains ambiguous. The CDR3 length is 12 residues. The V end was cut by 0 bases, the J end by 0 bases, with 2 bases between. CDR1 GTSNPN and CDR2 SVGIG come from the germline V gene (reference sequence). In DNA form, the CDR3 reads TGTGCCTGGAGTGTTAACCAAGAGACCCAGTACTTC. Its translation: CAWSVNQETQYF.

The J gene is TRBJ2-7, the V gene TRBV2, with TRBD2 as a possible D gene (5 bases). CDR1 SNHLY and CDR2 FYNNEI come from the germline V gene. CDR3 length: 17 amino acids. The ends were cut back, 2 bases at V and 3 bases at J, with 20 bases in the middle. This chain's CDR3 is CASSERNKGGSFYEQYF. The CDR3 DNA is TGTGCCAGCAGTGAAAGGAATAAGGGTGGGAGTTTCTACGAGCAGTACTTC.

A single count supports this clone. CDR3 sequence reads: CASSGGETKSSYEQYF. Written as DNA, the CDR3 is TGTGCCAGCAGTGGAGGCGAGACGAAGAGCTCCTACGAGCAGTACTTC. The chain recombines TRBV25-1 with TRBJ2-7; D is uncertain. The germline gives CDR1 MGHDK, CDR2 SYGVNS. The ends were cut back, 4 bases at V and 0 bases at J, with 16 bases in the middle. The CDR3 consists of 16 residues.